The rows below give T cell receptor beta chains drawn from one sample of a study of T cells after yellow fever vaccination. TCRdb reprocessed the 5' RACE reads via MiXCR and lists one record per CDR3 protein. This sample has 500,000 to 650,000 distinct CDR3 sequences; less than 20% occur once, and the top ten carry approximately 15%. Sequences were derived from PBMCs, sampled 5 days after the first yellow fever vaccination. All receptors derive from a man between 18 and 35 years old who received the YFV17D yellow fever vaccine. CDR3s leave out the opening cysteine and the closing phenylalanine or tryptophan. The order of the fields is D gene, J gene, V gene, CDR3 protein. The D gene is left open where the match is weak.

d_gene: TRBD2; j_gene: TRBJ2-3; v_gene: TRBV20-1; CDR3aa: SAKRLAGAIFSTDTQY
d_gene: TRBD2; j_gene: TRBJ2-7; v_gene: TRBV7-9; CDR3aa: ASSLAVSSGGAYEQY
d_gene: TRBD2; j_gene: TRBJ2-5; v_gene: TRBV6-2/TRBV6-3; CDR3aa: AIGTSGVSETQY
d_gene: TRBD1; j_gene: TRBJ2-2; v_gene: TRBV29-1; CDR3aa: SVEAGGSNGELF
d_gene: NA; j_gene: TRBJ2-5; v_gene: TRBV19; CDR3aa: ASSMSRGGRQETQY
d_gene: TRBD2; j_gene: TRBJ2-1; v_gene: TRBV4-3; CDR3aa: ASSQGLAGLDEQF
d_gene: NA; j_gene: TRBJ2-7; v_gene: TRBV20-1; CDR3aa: SAAFDGDLYEQY
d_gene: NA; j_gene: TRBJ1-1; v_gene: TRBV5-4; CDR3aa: ASSLLGAGTEAF
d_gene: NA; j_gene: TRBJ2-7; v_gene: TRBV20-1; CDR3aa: SGPRGAPYEQY
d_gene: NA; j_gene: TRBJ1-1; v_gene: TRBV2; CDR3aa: ASSDPVTEAF
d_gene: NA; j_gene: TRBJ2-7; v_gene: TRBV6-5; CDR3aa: ASSHLEESEQY
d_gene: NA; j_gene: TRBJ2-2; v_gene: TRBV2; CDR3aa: ASSEVVNGELF
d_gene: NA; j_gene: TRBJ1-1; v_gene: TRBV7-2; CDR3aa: ASSTRQIYTEAF
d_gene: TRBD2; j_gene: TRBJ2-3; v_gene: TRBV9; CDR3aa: ASTTAGDDTQY
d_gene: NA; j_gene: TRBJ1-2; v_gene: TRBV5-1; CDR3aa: ASSFTGEGYT
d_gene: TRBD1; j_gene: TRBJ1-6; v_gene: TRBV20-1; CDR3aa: SAPTGAPLRSPLH
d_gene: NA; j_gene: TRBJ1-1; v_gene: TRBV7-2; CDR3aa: ASSFRDSRAF
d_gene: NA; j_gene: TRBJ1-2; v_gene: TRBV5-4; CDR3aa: ASSALGQNYGYT
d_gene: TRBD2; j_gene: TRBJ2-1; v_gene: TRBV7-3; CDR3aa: ASSPSTSGNEQF
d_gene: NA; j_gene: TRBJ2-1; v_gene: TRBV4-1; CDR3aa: ASSSRGGPSYNEQF
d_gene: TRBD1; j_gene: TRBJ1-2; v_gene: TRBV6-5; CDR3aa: ASSSATGGGNGYT
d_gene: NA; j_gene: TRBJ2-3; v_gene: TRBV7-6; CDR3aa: AVSSRGSSTDTQY
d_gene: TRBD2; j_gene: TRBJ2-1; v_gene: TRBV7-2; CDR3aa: ASSLRAGGPLNNEQF
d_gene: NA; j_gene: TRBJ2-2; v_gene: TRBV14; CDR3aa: ASSPATANTGELF
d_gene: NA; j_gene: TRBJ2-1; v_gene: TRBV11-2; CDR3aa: ASSDSSNEQF
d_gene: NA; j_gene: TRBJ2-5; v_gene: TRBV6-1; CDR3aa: ASTEDGMLTQY
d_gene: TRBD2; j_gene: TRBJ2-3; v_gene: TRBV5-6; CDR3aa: ASSSRGLAVQY
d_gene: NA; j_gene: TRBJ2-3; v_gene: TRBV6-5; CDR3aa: ASSYPGAVPHTQY
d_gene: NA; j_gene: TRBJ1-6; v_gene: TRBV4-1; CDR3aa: ASSQGTGRNSPLH
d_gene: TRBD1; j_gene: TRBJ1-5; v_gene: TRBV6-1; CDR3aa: ASSQTGDSNQPQH
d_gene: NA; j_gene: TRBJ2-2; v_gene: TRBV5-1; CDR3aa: ASRIQVDTGELF
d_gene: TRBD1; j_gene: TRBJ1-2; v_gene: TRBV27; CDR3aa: ASSRQGTSNYGYT
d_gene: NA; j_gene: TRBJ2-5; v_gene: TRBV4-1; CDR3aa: ASSQGGLGVETQY
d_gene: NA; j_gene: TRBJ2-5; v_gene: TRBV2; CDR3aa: ASIRGNQETQY
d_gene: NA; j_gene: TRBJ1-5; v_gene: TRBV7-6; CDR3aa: ASSLAQGASPQH
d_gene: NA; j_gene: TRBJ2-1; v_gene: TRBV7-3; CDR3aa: ASRRGGGGLNEQF
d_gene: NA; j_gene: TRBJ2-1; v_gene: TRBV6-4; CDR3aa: ASYEWGQTYNEQF
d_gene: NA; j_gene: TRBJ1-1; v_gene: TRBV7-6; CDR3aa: ASSSRGGEAF
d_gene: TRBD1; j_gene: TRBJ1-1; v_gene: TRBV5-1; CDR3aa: ASSLGWVIGQATEAF
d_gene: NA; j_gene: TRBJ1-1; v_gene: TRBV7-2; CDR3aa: ASSLEYIAEAF
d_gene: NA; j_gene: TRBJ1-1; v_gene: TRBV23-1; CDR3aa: ASSQGGRVFRNTEAF
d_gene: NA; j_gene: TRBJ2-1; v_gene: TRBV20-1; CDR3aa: SASDRAFYNEQF
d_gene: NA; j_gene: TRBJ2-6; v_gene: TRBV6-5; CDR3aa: ASSYSQGGRGANVLT
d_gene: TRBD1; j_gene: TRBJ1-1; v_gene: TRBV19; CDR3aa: ASSRTDRGMNTEAF
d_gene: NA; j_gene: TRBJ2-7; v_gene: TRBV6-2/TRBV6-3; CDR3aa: ASSYSIGQEY
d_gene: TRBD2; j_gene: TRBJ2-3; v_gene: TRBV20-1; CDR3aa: SASGGEVTDTQY
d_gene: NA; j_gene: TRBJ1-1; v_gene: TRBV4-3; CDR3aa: ASSQDGRVNTEAF
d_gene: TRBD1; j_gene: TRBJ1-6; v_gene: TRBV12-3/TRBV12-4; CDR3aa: ASTRTGQNSPLH
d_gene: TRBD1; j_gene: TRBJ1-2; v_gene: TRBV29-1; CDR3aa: STRTGDNYGYT
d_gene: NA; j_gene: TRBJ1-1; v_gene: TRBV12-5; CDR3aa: ASGLEQGAEAF
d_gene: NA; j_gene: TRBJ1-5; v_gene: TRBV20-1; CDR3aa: SARGDLAYQPQH
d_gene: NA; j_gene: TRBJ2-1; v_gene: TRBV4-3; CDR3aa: ASSQDRGTYNEQF
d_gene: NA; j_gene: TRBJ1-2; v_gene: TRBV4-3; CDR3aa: ASSQERIPGNGYT
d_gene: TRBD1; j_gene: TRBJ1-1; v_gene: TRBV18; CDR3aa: ASSGPDRGLTEAF
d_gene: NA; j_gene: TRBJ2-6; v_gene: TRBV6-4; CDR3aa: ASSDAGTGANVLT
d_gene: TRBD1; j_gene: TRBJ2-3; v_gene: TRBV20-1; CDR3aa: SASGTGATDTQY
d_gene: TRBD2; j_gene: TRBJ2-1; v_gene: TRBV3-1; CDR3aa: ASRTTPGGGGYNEQF
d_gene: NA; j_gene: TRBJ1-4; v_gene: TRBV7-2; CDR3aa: ASIDQEGEKLF
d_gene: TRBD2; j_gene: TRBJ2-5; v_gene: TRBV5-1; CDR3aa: ASSRSGGPEETQY